These 21 T cell receptor beta chains originate from one sample sequenced in a study of OX40 agonist ivuxolimab in advanced cancers. Repertoires were generated with immunoSEQ multiplex PCR, while TCRdb's copy carries only in-frame clones and drops some. This table holds some 70,000 clones, more than 70% found once. The source was CD4+ or CD8+ T cells sorted from blood, collected in a trial of the OX40 agonist ivuxolimab. The receptors here all came from an adult with an advanced solid tumor such as melanoma, head and neck, liver or kidney cancer.

V usage is TRBV30 and J usage is TRBJ1-5, with 8 bases that match TRBD1. V was clipped by 1 base and J by 4 bases; unmatched bases: 6. The germline V gene has CDR1 GTSNPN and CDR2 SVGIG (reference sequence). This CDR3 contains 15 residues. CDR3 in amino acids: CAWSGRDRQNQPQHF. CDR3 sequence (DNA): TGTGCCTGGAGTGGCCGGGACAGGCAGAATCAGCCCCAGCATTTT.

The chain couples TRBV25-1 to TRBJ2-5; D gene unclear. The CDR3 covers 15 residues. Trimming pared 3 bases from V and 0 bases from J, leaving 11 bases between. Germline values: CDR1 MGHDK, CDR2 SYGVNS. DNA of the CDR3: TGTGCCAGCAGTGATTCGGGCAGACACCAAGAGACCCAGTACTTC. It codes for CASSDSGRHQETQYF. The complete variable domain, with remaining parts taken from reference TRBV25-1 and TRBJ2-5, reads EADIYQTPRYLVIGTGKKITLECSQTMGHDKMYWYQQDPGMELHLIHYSYGVNSTEKGDLSSESTVSRIRTEHFPLTLESARPSHTSQYLCASSDSGRHQETQYFGPGTRLLVL.

The J gene is TRBJ2-5, the V gene TRBV5-4; 10 nucleotides agree with TRBD2. Germline assignment: CDR1 SGHNT and CDR2 YYREEE (reference sequence). CDR3 length equals 14 residues. V shed 4 bases and J 5 bases; nucleotides not matched to a gene: 5. The CDR3 nucleotides read TGTGCCAGCAGCCTAGCGGGGGTCCCGGAGACCCAGTACTTC. Protein product: CASSLAGVPETQYF.

This clone occurred once. The rearrangement links TRBV6-5 to TRBJ1-1, with D unclear. This CDR3 region has 13 residues. The germline CDR1 and CDR2 sequences are MNHEY and SVGAGI. V shed 11 bases and J shed 1 base, with 14 bases lying between them. The DNA of the CDR3 is TGTGCCGCCCACGGCCCGAGGAACACTGAAGCTTTCTTT. Its translation: CAAHGPRNTEAFF.

The chain joins TRBV6-1 to TRBJ2-7, with a possible D match to TRBD1 (5 bases). CDR3 length: 14 amino acids. Trimming stripped 5 bases from V and 0 bases from J, with 11 bases between. The germline V gene has CDR1 MNHNS and CDR2 SASEGT. The CDR3 is CASSPRQSSYEQYF. CDR3 nucleotides: TGTGCCAGCAGTCCGAGACAGTCCTCCTACGAGCAGTACTTC.

The chain carries TRBV6-1 and TRBJ1-5; D unclear. V lost 0 bases and J lost 15, with 15 bases in between. The CDR3 is made up of 13 amino acids. Germline-derived CDR1 and CDR2 are MNHNS and SASEGT. The CDR3 DNA reads TGTGCCAGCAGTGAAGCGGGAGGAGGCAGAAGGCATTTT. This sequence encodes CASSEAGGGRRHF.

The chain is built from TRBV21-1 and TRBJ2-7; the table's D call TRBD1 went unverified against the DNA. TRBV21-1 is reported as a pseudogene. The CDR3 is 16 residues long. The CDR3 sequence: CASSRTRAGAFREQYF. DNA of the CDR3: TGTGCCAGCAGCAGGACGAGGGCAGGGGCCTTTCGGGAGCAGTACTTC.

This rearrangement joins TRBV6-5 to TRBJ1-1; the D gene is possibly TRBD1 (5 bases). The germline V and J ends were trimmed by 7 bases and 1 base, with 16 bases remaining between them. Germline CDR1 MNHEY, CDR2 SVGAGI. The CDR3 length is 15 residues. The CDR3 sequence is CASIPRRGPNTEAFF. CDR3 in DNA: TGTGCCAGCATACCCAGGCGGGGCCCGAACACTGAAGCTTTCTTT.

Only one count was recorded for this clone. J is TRBJ1-3 and V is TRBV5-6; D is possibly TRBD1 (5 bases). The CDR3 runs to 14 residues. The V end lost 5 bases, the J end lost 3 bases, and 12 bases lay between the germline ends. The V gene's germline CDR1 is SGHDT and CDR2 YYEEEE. The DNA of the CDR3 is TGTGCCAGCAGTTTAGGGACGGTTGGAAACACCATATATTTT. It translates to CASSLGTVGNTIYF.

The chain recombines TRBV19 with TRBJ1-2; 7 nucleotides agree with TRBD1. From germline, CDR1 is LNHDA and CDR2 SQIVND (reference sequence). This CDR3 has 14 residues. V was clipped by 5 bases and J by 6 bases; unmatched bases: 9. The CDR3, as DNA: TGTGCCAGTAGTCGACAGGGAGAGTCAAATGGCTACACCTTC. It is translated as CASSRQGESNGYTF.

This chain connects TRBV20-1 to TRBJ2-3; maybe TRBD1 (6 bases). From germline, CDR1 is DFQATT and CDR2 SNEGSKA (reference sequence). V lost 6 bases to trimming and J lost 6 bases, with 10 bases between them. This CDR3 has 11 amino acids. CDR3: CSANRVDTQYF. The CDR3 DNA reads TGCAGTGCGAACAGGGTGGATACGCAGTATTTT.

The chain recombines TRBV7-9 with TRBJ1-1; 8 positions match TRBD1. The CDR3 is 15 amino acids. CDR1 and CDR2 (germline): SEHNR, FQNEAQ (reference sequence). V gave up 5 bases and J gave up 1 base; unmatched junction bases: 6. The CDR3 DNA sequence: TGTGCCAGCAGCCAATGGACAGGGTCGAACACTGAAGCTTTCTTT. The encoded protein is CASSQWTGSNTEAFF.

The rearrangement joins TRBV5-1 to TRBJ1-3, with TRBD1 matching 7 bases. The CDR3 is 15 amino acids. V gave up 4 bases and J gave up 0 bases; unmatched junction bases: 4. Germline V gene lookup returns CDR1 SGHRS and CDR2 YFSETQ. The CDR3 loop is CASSMDRNSGNTIYF. The CDR3, as DNA: TGCGCCAGCAGCATGGACAGGAACTCTGGAAACACCATATATTTT.

As DNA, the CDR3 is TGCAGTGCTAGGGAGGGAAACACCATATATTTT. Protein sequence: CSAREGNTIYF. The gene calls are TRBV20-1 and TRBJ1-3; D not resolved. With 3 bases removed from V and 4 bases from J, the gap between germline ends came to 4 bases. In germline, CDR1 is DFQATT, CDR2 SNEGSKA (reference sequence). The CDR3 totals 11 residues.

The rearrangement links TRBV5-1 to TRBJ1-6; 9 nucleotides align to TRBD1. V gave up 1 base and J gave up 5 bases; unmatched junction bases: 4. The CDR3 consists of 16 residues. Germline CDR1 reads SGHRS; CDR2 reads YFSETQ. The CDR3 spells CASSLLGQGDNSPLHF. CDR3 nucleotide sequence: TGCGCCAGCAGCTTGCTGGGACAGGGTGATAATTCACCCCTCCACTTT.

The genes are TRBV21-1 and TRBJ1-3; TRBD1 is the table's D call and was not checked against the DNA. TRBV21-1 is a recognized pseudogene. The CDR3 has 14 amino acids. CDR3 sequence (DNA): TGTGCCAGCAGCAATCACAGCTCTGGAAACACCATATATTTT. Protein: CASSNHSSGNTIYF.

The chain recombines TRBV5-1 with TRBJ1-6; maybe TRBD1 (5 bases). V lost 3 bases and J lost 10, with 17 bases in between. CDR1 is SGHRS and CDR2 is YFSETQ in the germline V gene. The CDR3 covers 15 residues. DNA for the CDR3: TGCGCCAGCAGCTGGGGAGGGGTAGAAGGATCACCCCTCCACTTT. This translates into CASSWGGVEGSPLHF.

DNA of the CDR3: TGTGCCAGCGCCAAAAAGGGTATGAACACTGAAGCTTTCTTT. This encodes CASAKKGMNTEAFF. V is TRBV25-1 and J is TRBJ1-1; D remains ambiguous. Germline CDR1 and CDR2: MGHDK and SYGVNS. Trimming took off 8 bases at V and 0 bases at J, with 13 bases between the two ends. This CDR3 spans 14 amino acids.

The chain carries TRBV19 and TRBJ2-4; D is perhaps TRBD1 (5 bases). The CDR3 covers 18 residues. In germline, CDR1 is LNHDA, CDR2 SQIVND (reference sequence). V was clipped by 1 base and J by 0 bases, with 16 bases between them. In DNA, the CDR3 is TGTGCCAGTAGTATAGGGTTTAGGACAAGGCTAGCCAAAAACATTCAGTACTTC. This translates into CASSIGFRTRLAKNIQYF.

The chain recombines TRBV6-5 with TRBJ2-2, with no clear D. Germline V gene lookup returns CDR1 MNHEY and CDR2 SVGAGI. The CDR3 runs 12 residues. V gave up 6 bases and J gave up 8 bases, with 10 bases separating them. The CDR3 nucleotides read TGTGCCAGCAGCCGACGACTGGGGGAGCTGTTTTTT. Its translation: CASSRRLGELFF.

The chain combines TRBV5-4 with TRBJ2-4; 10 positions agree with TRBD2. This CDR3 contains 17 residues. Germline trimming cut 0 bases from V and 1 base from J; bases unmatched to any gene: 4. Per germline, CDR1 SGHNT and CDR2 YYREEE (reference sequence). This CDR3 reads CASSLGTSGAAKNIQYF. The CDR3 DNA follows: TGTGCCAGCAGCTTGGGAACTAGCGGGGCCGCCAAAAACATTCAGTACTTC.